This entry lists 26 T cell receptor beta chains sequenced from one sample in a study of CD8 T cells in ankylosing spondylitis. TCRdb called the 5' RACE reads again in MiXCR, with one record for every CDR3 protein. The sample consists of about 35,000 distinct CDR3 sequences, roughly 3.1% of them appearing once. Sequencing was done on a sample of blood, either unsorted or a sorted T cell fraction (not recorded which). These receptors came from a male donor with ankylosing spondylitis or in good health (not recorded which).

This clonotype was counted ten times or more. The gene calls are TRBV9 and TRBJ2-1, with D uncertain. CDR3 length equals 15 residues. Germline V gene data show CDR1 as SGDLS and CDR2 as YYNGEE. V lost 0 bases and J lost 0, with 7 bases in between. The CDR3 protein is CASSVESSSYNEQFF. CDR3 DNA: TGTGCCAGCAGCGTAGAGTCGAGCTCCTACAATGAGCAGTTCTTC.

This clonotype was seen ten or more times. The V gene is TRBV9, the J gene TRBJ2-2, with D perhaps TRBD1 (5 bases). V lost 0 bases to trimming and J lost 2 bases, with 17 bases between them. CDR3 length: 18 amino acids. Germline CDR1 reads SGDLS; CDR2 reads YYNGEE. CDR3 bases: TGTGCCAGCAGCGTAGCTCCATGGCAGGGTCATAACACCGGGGAGCTGTTTTTT. Its protein is CASSVAPWQGHNTGELFF.

The sample holds many counts of this clonotype. The chain is built from TRBV9 and TRBJ2-3; TRBD1 is a possible D gene (5 bases). Germline V lookup: CDR1 SGDLS, CDR2 YYNGEE. V was shortened by 0 bases and J by 2 bases, with 10 bases between the two germline ends. This CDR3 comprises 15 residues. In DNA form, the CDR3 reads TGTGCCAGCAGCGTAGGAAGGGGCCCCACAGATACGCAGTATTTT. As protein: CASSVGRGPTDTQYF.

This clonotype was seen repeatedly, ten times or more. The CDR3: CASSEGTVVRETQYF. For the CDR3, the DNA is TGTGCCAGCAGCGAGGGGACAGTGGTCAGGGAGACCCAGTACTTC. The V and J genes are TRBV9 and TRBJ2-5; 7 nucleotides match TRBD1. Germline V gives CDR1 SGDLS, CDR2 YYNGEE. With V trimmed by 3 bases and J by 5 bases, 10 bases remained unmatched. CDR3 length: 15 amino acids.

This clonotype was counted at least ten times. A much larger clonotype is one base distant, so this may be a read error. The chain links TRBV9 to TRBJ2-1, with 13 bases identical to TRBD2. Looked up from germline, CDR1 is SGDLS and CDR2 is YYNGEE. V lost 0 bases to trimming and J lost 0 bases; unmatched junction nucleotides: 0. The length of the CDR3 is 17 residues. CDR3 coding DNA: TGTGCCAGCAGCGTAGGACTAGCGGGAGGCTCCTACAATGAGCAGTTCTTC. As protein: CASSVGLAGGSYNEQFF.

This chain uses TRBV9 with TRBJ1-1, with D hard to call. Germline CDR1 and CDR2: SGDLS and YYNGEE. V was pared by 4 bases and J by 8 bases, with 15 bases between. The CDR3 is 13 amino acids. In DNA form, the CDR3 reads TGTGCCAGCAGCTATAGCGGGGAAAGGGAAGCTTTCTTT. Translation: CASSYSGEREAFF. Variable domain in full (rest from reference TRBV9 and TRBJ1-1): DSGVTQTPKHLITATGQRVTLRCSPRSGDLSVYWYQQSLDQGLQFLIQYYNGEERAKGNILERFSAQQFPDLHSELNLSSLELGDSALYFCASSYSGEREAFFGQGTRLTVV.

This clonotype was seen at least ten times. This chain uses TRBV9 with TRBJ2-1; 12 bases align to TRBD2. Germline lookup yields CDR1 SGDLS and CDR2 YYNGEE. CDR3 size: 16 residues. The trim removed 4 bases at V and 5 bases at J, leaving 7 bases unmatched. The CDR3 DNA reads as TGTGCCAGCAGCCAGCTAGCGGGGGGGTCCCACAATGAGCAGTTCTTC. Translation gives CASSQLAGGSHNEQFF. Full variable domain (missing parts from reference TRBV9 and TRBJ2-1): DSGVTQTPKHLITATGQRVTLRCSPRSGDLSVYWYQQSLDQGLQFLIQYYNGEERAKGNILERFSAQQFPDLHSELNLSSLELGDSALYFCASSQLAGGSHNEQFFGPGTRLTVL.

This clonotype occurred many times. J is TRBJ2-5 and V is TRBV9; 8 nucleotides align to TRBD1. V shed 7 bases, J shed 5 bases, and the junction held 10 bases outside the gene matches. Per germline, CDR1 SGDLS and CDR2 YYNGEE. This CDR3 contains 14 residues. The DNA for the CDR3 is TGTGCCAGCGCGTTAGGACAGGGTGGGGAGACCCAGTACTTC. Its translation is CASALGQGGETQYF.

By sample fraction, this clonotype is medium-sized. CDR3 coding DNA: TGCGCCAGCAGCTCGGGAGGGGGGGGCAATCAGCCCCAGCATTTT. It codes for CASSSGGGGNQPQHF. This chain connects TRBV5-1 to TRBJ1-5, with D possibly matching TRBD1 (6 bases). CDR1 is SGHRS, CDR2 YFSETQ, per germline. V was trimmed by 3 bases and J by 2 bases, leaving 12 bases between them. The CDR3 runs to 15 residues. The variable domain in full, with the rest retrieved from reference TRBV5-1 and TRBJ1-5, is KAGVTQTPRYLIKTRGQQVTLSCSPISGHRSVSWYQQTPGQGLQFLFEYFSETQRNKGNFPGRFSGRQFSNSRSEMNVSTLELGDSALYLCASSSGGGGNQPQHFGDGTRLSIL.

The chain couples TRBV9 to TRBJ1-2; D gene ambiguous. The germline V gene encodes CDR1 SGDLS and CDR2 YYNGEE. V lost 0 bases and J 3 bases, leaving 12 bases between the germline ends. The CDR3 is 15 residues long. The CDR3 sequence is CASSVEGGSYYGYTF. The CDR3 nucleotides are TGTGCCAGCAGCGTAGAAGGAGGATCCTACTATGGCTACACCTTC. The full variable domain, rest sourced from reference TRBV9 and TRBJ1-2, is DSGVTQTPKHLITATGQRVTLRCSPRSGDLSVYWYQQSLDQGLQFLIQYYNGEERAKGNILERFSAQQFPDLHSELNLSSLELGDSALYFCASSVEGGSYYGYTFGSGTRLTVV.

By sample share, this clonotype is medium-sized (0.01 to 0.1%). The chain combines TRBV9 with TRBJ2-6; D is perhaps TRBD1 or TRBD2 (5 bases each). V shed 0 bases and J shed 0 bases, with 22 bases lying between them. CDR1 SGDLS and CDR2 YYNGEE come from the germline V gene. The CDR3 is 21 amino acids. CDR3: CASSVGAADTEVRSGANVLTF. CDR3 coding DNA: TGTGCCAGCAGCGTAGGAGCAGCGGACACCGAGGTTCGCTCTGGGGCCAACGTCCTGACTTTC.

Ten or more counts support this clonotype. The chain is built from TRBV9 and TRBJ2-1; TRBD2 aligns across 8 bases. V lost 3 bases to trimming and J lost 2 bases; unmatched junction nucleotides: 4. The CDR3 length is 15 residues. The V gene's germline CDR1 is SGDLS and CDR2 YYNGEE. DNA of the CDR3: TGTGCCAGCAGCGCCCGACTAGCGACCTACAATGAGCAGTTCTTC. Translation gives CASSARLATYNEQFF.

This clonotype was seen repeatedly, ten times or more. V and J are TRBV9 and TRBJ1-4; D perhaps matches TRBD1 (5 bases). Trimming removed 2 bases from V and 7 bases from J, with 15 bases in between. Germline V gives CDR1 SGDLS, CDR2 YYNGEE. The CDR3 spans 15 residues. CDR3 DNA sequence: TGTGCCAGCAGCGTTACCGGGACTGAGGGTGAAAAACTGTTTTTT. Residues: CASSVTGTEGEKLFF. The complete variable domain, with remaining parts taken from reference TRBV9 and TRBJ1-4, reads DSGVTQTPKHLITATGQRVTLRCSPRSGDLSVYWYQQSLDQGLQFLIQYYNGEERAKGNILERFSAQQFPDLHSELNLSSLELGDSALYFCASSVTGTEGEKLFFGSGTQLSVL.

This clonotype was counted many times. The chain couples TRBV9 to TRBJ2-1; no definite D call. The V gene lost 0 bases and the J gene lost 0 bases, with 16 bases spanning the gap. The CDR3 is 18 residues long. Per germline, CDR1 SGDLS and CDR2 YYNGEE. The CDR3 spells CASSVVSHNTDSYNEQFF. The CDR3 DNA follows: TGTGCCAGCAGCGTAGTTTCACACAACACTGACTCCTACAATGAGCAGTTCTTC. The variable domain in full, completed from reference TRBV9 and TRBJ2-1, reads DSGVTQTPKHLITATGQRVTLRCSPRSGDLSVYWYQQSLDQGLQFLIQYYNGEERAKGNILERFSAQQFPDLHSELNLSSLELGDSALYFCASSVVSHNTDSYNEQFFGPGTRLTVL.

This clonotype has more than one count but fewer than ten. The junction does not match germline at one end; this may be a read error. The gene calls are TRBV9 and TRBJ2-2; D is possibly TRBD1 (5 bases). This CDR3 region has 17 residues. Germline V gives CDR1 SGDLS, CDR2 YYNGEE. Written as DNA, the CDR3 is TGTGCCAGCAGCGTAGTTGTTGGCAGGGCAGGAACCGTGGAGCTGTTTTTT. Its protein is CASSVVVGRAGTVELFF.

This clonotype appeared many times. The genes are TRBV9 and TRBJ1-5; 7 bases match TRBD1. The V segment lost 4 bases and the J segment 3 bases; nucleotides outside the gene matches: 7. The CDR3 loop spans 15 amino acids. Germline assignment: CDR1 SGDLS and CDR2 YYNGEE. The CDR3 loop is CASSPGGTANQPQHF. In DNA, the CDR3 is TGTGCCAGCAGCCCAGGGGGGACAGCCAATCAGCCCCAGCATTTT. The full variable domain, in which reference TRBV9 and TRBJ1-5 provide the parts outside the CDR3, is DSGVTQTPKHLITATGQRVTLRCSPRSGDLSVYWYQQSLDQGLQFLIQYYNGEERAKGNILERFSAQQFPDLHSELNLSSLELGDSALYFCASSPGGTANQPQHFGDGTRLSIL.

This clonotype was observed many times. This chain uses TRBV20-1 with TRBJ2-1; 10 bases fit TRBD2. The V gene end was trimmed by 3 bases and the J gene end by 8 bases; junction bases not matched to a gene: 10. This CDR3 region has 15 residues. Germline CDR1 is DFQATT and CDR2 is SNEGSKA (reference sequence). In nucleotides, the CDR3 is TGCAGTGCTAGGGGGGGGTTAGCGGGAGGAGATGAGCAGTTCTTC. Its protein is CSARGGLAGGDEQFF.

This clonotype has ten or more counts. This chain uses TRBV9 with TRBJ2-2; a possible D gene is TRBD1 (5 bases). The CDR3 spans 14 residues. V lost 0 bases and J 7 bases, leaving 10 bases between the germline ends. Germline V gene sequence: CDR1 SGDLS, CDR2 YYNGEE. The CDR3 sequence is CASSVGGLNGELFF. CDR3 bases: TGTGCCAGCAGCGTAGGGGGCCTTAACGGGGAGCTGTTTTTT.

This clonotype was counted at least ten times. The chain joins TRBV9 to TRBJ2-4; D is undetermined. The CDR3 covers 14 residues. Trimming stripped 2 bases from V and 1 base from J, with 7 bases between. Germline assignment: CDR1 SGDLS and CDR2 YYNGEE. Here the CDR3 DNA reads TGTGCCAGCAGCGTTTCTGGGGCCAAAAACATTCAGTACTTC. Encoded protein: CASSVSGAKNIQYF.

This clonotype was picked up many times. The chain joins TRBV9 to TRBJ2-3, with no clear D. The CDR3 covers 15 residues. The germline V gene has CDR1 SGDLS and CDR2 YYNGEE. V dropped 4 bases and J dropped 1 base, with 13 bases sitting between them. In DNA, the CDR3 is TGTGCCAGCAGCTTCGAGGAAACACGCACAGATACGCAGTATTTT. It encodes CASSFEETRTDTQYF.

This clonotype was detected ten times or more. CDR3 in DNA: TGTGCCAGCAGCGTAAGAATTGGATTGAATCCCGGGGAGCTGTTTTTT. This encodes CASSVRIGLNPGELFF. V and J are TRBV9 and TRBJ2-2; D ambiguous. The germline CDR1 and CDR2 sequences are SGDLS and YYNGEE. This CDR3 is 16 amino acids long. Trimming pared 1 base from V and 6 bases from J, leaving 16 bases between.

This clonotype was picked up many times. V gene TRBV9 combines with J gene TRBJ1-5, with D possibly TRBD1 on 6 matching bases. V lost 4 bases, J lost 1 base, and 12 bases lay in between. Looked up from germline, CDR1 is SGDLS and CDR2 is YYNGEE. This CDR3 is 15 amino acids long. The CDR3 loop reads CASSPGAISNQPQHF. CDR3 in DNA: TGTGCCAGCAGCCCAGGGGCCATCAGCAATCAGCCCCAGCATTTT.

In its sample, this clonotype was seen many times. CDR3 nucleotides: TGTGCCAGCAGCGTAGCCCCAGGATCGAACACCGGGGAGCTGTTTTTT. This gives the protein CASSVAPGSNTGELFF. The rearrangement joins TRBV9 to TRBJ2-2, with no clear D. V was shortened by 0 bases and J by 0 bases, with 9 bases between the two germline ends. This CDR3 region has 16 residues. CDR1 and CDR2 from the germline V gene are SGDLS and YYNGEE.

Ten or more counts support this clonotype. This chain links TRBV9 with TRBJ2-3; weak D call: TRBD2 (6 bases). The CDR3 runs 14 residues. Per the germline V gene, CDR1 is SGDLS and CDR2 is YYNGEE. Trimming stripped 7 bases from V and 0 bases from J, with 12 bases between. CDR3 region: CASSPGTSTDTQYF. For the CDR3, the DNA is TGTGCCAGCTCGCCGGGGACTAGCACAGATACGCAGTATTTT.

The sample holds many counts of this clonotype. The J gene is TRBJ2-5, the V gene TRBV9; D might be TRBD1 or TRBD2, each matching 5 bases. The CDR3 length is 14 residues. Germline V gene data show CDR1 as SGDLS and CDR2 as YYNGEE. Deletions cut 0 bases from V and 5 bases from J, with 11 bases between. This CDR3 reads CASSVAWGMETQYF. CDR3 sequence (DNA): TGTGCCAGCAGCGTAGCCTGGGGGATGGAGACCCAGTACTTC. The full variable domain, completed using reference TRBV9 and TRBJ2-5, is DSGVTQTPKHLITATGQRVTLRCSPRSGDLSVYWYQQSLDQGLQFLIQYYNGEERAKGNILERFSAQQFPDLHSELNLSSLELGDSALYFCASSVAWGMETQYFGPGTRLLVL.

This clonotype was detected ten times or more. This rearrangement joins TRBV9 to TRBJ1-3, with D hard to call. The ends were cut back, 2 bases at V and 0 bases at J, with 12 bases in the middle. Germline CDR1 SGDLS, CDR2 YYNGEE. The CDR3 extends over 16 amino acids. CDR3 coding DNA: TGTGCCAGCAGCGTGTTGGCGGACGGCTCTGGAAACACCATATATTTT. Translating gives CASSVLADGSGNTIYF.